Sequencing of this T cell receptor (beta chain) was carried out in a study of blood T cell repertoires in COVID-19. The table came from immunoSEQ multiplex PCR; TCRdb's copy has only in-frame clones and leaves some out. The sample lists approximately 280,000 clones; around 89% were seen once. The CDR3 extends over 13 amino acids. Germline CDR1 SQVTM, CDR2 ANQGSEA. V lost 4 bases and J lost 6; bases outside the gene matches: 5. The TCR originated in a man aged 35-49 years with acute or convalescent COVID-19. The chain joins TRBV29-1 to TRBJ1-2; 10 positions match TRBD1. What was sequenced was peripheral blood. CDR3 amino acids: CSVGRGQGNGYTF. The CDR3 coding sequence is TGCAGCGTTGGTAGGGGACAGGGGAATGGCTACACCTTC.